The present T cell receptor beta chain was sequenced within a study of blood T cell repertoires in COVID-19. Looking at the study overall: Sources were T cells, B-cell-depleted T cells, or PBMCs; the material itself was cDNA or gDNA.

This CDR3 has 14 amino acids. Germline V CDR1 and CDR2: SNHLY, FYNNEI. Trimming took off 10 bases at V and 3 bases at J, with 16 bases between the two ends. This study enrolled people aged 18 to 89 from about 24 US geographic areas. Each participant's cohort was designated according to participant-reported clinical history. Two negative PCRs, clearance, or symptom resolution were required of recovered Cohort 3 donors. Generated by immunoSEQ multiplex PCR, the TCRdb table keeps only in-frame clones and is missing some. Of some 340,000 clones listed, about four fifths were seen once; the top ten hold over 4.5%.

V gene TRBV2 combines with J gene TRBJ2-1, with D tentatively TRBD1 or TRBD2 (5 bases each). The receptor was derived from a woman between 50 and 59 years old who had recovered from COVID-19. What was sequenced was PBMCs or T cells enriched from blood (not recorded which). The CDR3 coding sequence is TGTGCCATCAGGGAGTCTAACGTCTACAATGAGCAGTTCTTC. Translated, it gives CAIRESNVYNEQFF. The full variable domain, its missing parts supplied by reference TRBV2 and TRBJ2-1, is EPEVTQTPSHQVTQMGQEVILRCVPISNHLYFYWYRQILGQKVEFLVSFYNNEISEKSEIFDDQFSVERPDGSNFTLKIRSTKLEDSAMYFCAIRESNVYNEQFFGPGTRLTVL.